Below are 2 T cell receptor beta chains sequenced from a single sample in a study of blood T cell repertoires in COVID-19. Using immunoSEQ multiplex PCR, the repertoire was profiled, and TCRdb retains in-frame clones only, with some absent. Altogether approximately 250,000 clones are present, around 90% being singletons, with the ten largest covering more than 0.8%. Sequenced: peripheral blood. The receptors here all came from a man younger than 40 with COVID-19, enrolled during active disease.

The chain joins TRBV4-1 to TRBJ1-2, with a weak D call TRBD1 (6 bases). The CDR3 sequence is 14 residues long. The germline gives CDR1 MGHRA, CDR2 YSYEKL. The germline V and J ends were trimmed by 3 bases and 2 bases, with 10 bases remaining between them. The CDR3 coding sequence is TGCGCCAGCAGCCACAATCAGGGGAACTATGGCTACACCTTC. Translating gives CASSHNQGNYGYTF.

CDR3 sequence: CASSPPVRDILWDTEAFF. The CDR3 region has the DNA TGTGCCAGCAGCCCTCCTGTTAGGGACATTTTATGGGACACTGAAGCTTTCTTT. The gene calls are TRBV7-2 and TRBJ1-1; the D gene is possibly TRBD1 (6 bases). The CDR3 length is 18 residues. CDR1 and CDR2 (germline): SGHTA, FQGNSA. Trimming took off 5 bases at V and 3 bases at J, with 25 bases between the two ends.